The 23 T cell receptor beta chains in this list originate from one sample, sequenced in a study of blood T cell dynamics during melanoma immunotherapy. Indicated time point: pre-treatment baseline. TCRdb's table, derived via immunoSEQ multiplex PCR, lists solely in-frame clones and lacks some. The sample yields around 13,000 clones, nearly 90% seen once. The starting material was blood, obtained from a patient treated with checkpoint blockade. These receptors originate from a human donor with melanoma.

In this sample, this clone turned up a few times. The chain is built from TRBV19 and TRBJ1-5; 7 bases agree with TRBD1. The CDR3 runs to 15 residues. V shed 4 bases, J shed 1 base, and the junction held 4 bases outside the gene matches. The germline CDR1 and CDR2 sequences are LNHDA and SQIVND (reference sequence). The chain's CDR3 is CASSTSTGSNQPQHF. The CDR3, as DNA: TGTGCCAGTAGTACCTCGACAGGGAGCAATCAGCCCCAGCATTTT.

The chain combines TRBV7-2 with TRBJ1-4, with TRBD1 matching 10 bases. Looked up from germline, CDR1 is SGHTA and CDR2 is FQGNSA. The CDR3 spans 17 residues. J gave up 4 bases and V 1 base, and 6 bases lay outside the gene matches. CDR3 amino acids: CASSLGFRDRGNEKLFF. CDR3 DNA: TGTGCCAGCAGCTTAGGGTTTCGGGACAGGGGTAATGAAAAACTGTTTTTT.

This chain uses TRBV2 with TRBJ1-1; no definite D call. The V gene lost 7 bases and the J gene lost 0 bases, with 9 bases spanning the gap. Per the germline V gene, CDR1 is SNHLY and CDR2 is FYNNEI. The CDR3 has 13 residues. The CDR3 DNA reads as TGTGCCAGCAACGGGCACTTGAACACTGAAGCTTTCTTT. It specifies CASNGHLNTEAFF.

The V and J genes are TRBV18 and TRBJ2-7, with 8 bases identical to TRBD1. Germline V gene lookup returns CDR1 KGHSH and CDR2 LQKENI. V trimming: 2 bases; J trimming: 3 bases; junction bases outside the gene matches: 9. CDR3 size: 16 residues. CDR3 bases: TGTGCCAGCTCACCAAATGGGCAGGGGGCGGGCTACGAGCAGTACTTC. Protein sequence: CASSPNGQGAGYEQYF.

Here the CDR3 reads CASSPGTANYGYTF. The CDR3 region has the DNA TGTGCCAGCTCTCCGGGGACAGCTAACTATGGCTACACCTTC. The V and J genes are TRBV18 and TRBJ1-2; 7 bases align to TRBD1. The V and J ends lost 6 bases and 0 bases, in that order; junction bases with no gene match: 4. Germline assignment: CDR1 KGHSH and CDR2 LQKENI. The CDR3 length is 14 residues.

The CDR3 is CASSLGHRGNTEAFF. DNA for the CDR3: TGCGCCAGCAGCTTGGGCCACAGGGGGAACACTGAAGCTTTCTTT. The V and J genes are TRBV5-1 and TRBJ1-1; the match to TRBD1 covers 7 bases. V trimming: 0 bases; J trimming: 1 base; junction bases outside the gene matches: 3. Per the germline V gene, CDR1 is SGHRS and CDR2 is YFSETQ. There are 15 residues in the CDR3.

The chain uses TRBV7-2 and TRBJ2-1, with TRBD2 identical over 9 bases. The CDR3 is 15 residues long. V shed 0 bases and J 6 bases; nucleotides not matched to a gene: 3. Germline V CDR1 and CDR2: SGHTA, FQGNSA. The CDR3 reads CASSLASGRFNEQFF. The CDR3 DNA reads TGTGCCAGCAGCTTAGCTAGCGGGAGATTCAATGAGCAGTTCTTC.

The chain joins TRBV5-1 to TRBJ2-7, with D possibly TRBD2 on 7 matching bases. The CDR3 totals 13 residues. Germline loops: CDR1 SGHRS, CDR2 YFSETQ. Deletions cut 4 bases from V and 5 bases from J, with 13 bases between. CDR3 residues: CASSRGGSDEQYF. CDR3 sequence (DNA): TGCGCCAGCAGCAGGGGGGGTAGCGACGAGCAGTACTTC.

The genes are TRBV28 and TRBJ1-2; D call uncertain. The length of the CDR3 is 12 residues. V lost 7 bases, J lost 8 bases, and 14 bases lay in between. Germline values: CDR1 MDHEN, CDR2 SYDVKM. The CDR3 region is CASKDSAAGYTF. In nucleotides, the CDR3 is TGTGCCAGCAAAGACTCAGCCGCCGGCTACACCTTC.

The chain recombines TRBV7-9 with TRBJ2-3; D is possibly TRBD1 or TRBD2 (6 bases each). V was shortened by 1 base and J by 4 bases, with 12 bases between the two germline ends. The CDR3 is made up of 15 amino acids. Germline loops: CDR1 SEHNR, CDR2 FQNEAQ (reference sequence). Written as DNA, the CDR3 is TGTGCCAGCAGCTTAGGCATGGGGGGCGCAGATACGCAGTATTTT. It is translated as CASSLGMGGADTQYF.

The J gene is TRBJ1-1, the V gene TRBV19, with 7 bases aligning to TRBD1. CDR1 LNHDA and CDR2 SQIVND come from the germline V gene (reference sequence). The V and J ends lost 6 bases and 4 bases, in that order; junction bases with no gene match: 14. The CDR3 covers 16 residues. CDR3 in amino acids: CASRLWGRGESTEAFF. Written as DNA, the CDR3 is TGTGCCAGTAGATTATGGGGCAGGGGGGAAAGCACTGAAGCTTTCTTT.

This chain connects TRBV30 to TRBJ1-6, with D tentatively TRBD1 (6 bases). The CDR3 covers 13 residues. Trimming cost V 0 bases and J 7 bases, with 7 bases left between them. Per the germline V gene, CDR1 is GTSNPN and CDR2 is SVGIG (reference sequence). The CDR3 nucleotides read TGTGCCTGGAGTGTTAGGGGGAATTCACCCCTCCACTTT. It codes for CAWSVRGNSPLHF.

The gene calls are TRBV7-2 and TRBJ2-1; 7 positions agree with TRBD1. Per germline, CDR1 SGHTA and CDR2 FQGNSA. V lost 3 bases to trimming and J lost 2 bases; unmatched junction nucleotides: 10. The CDR3 sequence is 17 residues long. The DNA of the CDR3 is TGTGCCAGCAGCTTTAGGGGGCGACAGGGAACCTACAATGAGCAGTTCTTC. Its protein product is CASSFRGRQGTYNEQFF. Full variable domain (remainder filled in from reference TRBV7-2 and TRBJ2-1): GAGVSQSPSNKVTEKGKDVELRCDPISGHTALYWYRQSLGQGLEFLIYFQGNSAPDKSGLPSDRFSAERTGGSVSTLTIQRTQQEDSAVYLCASSFRGRQGTYNEQFFGPGTRLTVL.

This clone has only a few counts. The rearrangement joins TRBV10-2 to TRBJ2-2; TRBD1 is a possible D gene (6 bases). This CDR3 is built from 15 residues. The V gene lost 4 bases and the J gene lost 0 bases, with 9 bases spanning the gap. Per the germline V gene, CDR1 is WSHSY and CDR2 is SAAADI. CDR3 in amino acids: CASSGTDSNTGELFF. DNA of the CDR3: TGCGCCAGCAGTGGGACAGACTCGAACACCGGGGAGCTGTTTTTT.

The genes are TRBV6-1 and TRBJ2-7, with TRBD1 matching 7 bases. The CDR3 covers 14 residues. Germline loops: CDR1 MNHNS, CDR2 SASEGT. The junction had 8 bases not matched to a gene; V was cut back by 7 bases and J by 2 bases. The chain's CDR3 is CASNYQGETYEQYF. CDR3 in DNA: TGTGCCAGCAATTACCAGGGGGAAACCTACGAGCAGTACTTC.

This clone was picked up one time. The chain links TRBV7-6 to TRBJ2-7; 8 positions match TRBD1. The CDR3 is 14 residues long. V dropped 3 bases and J dropped 2; count of bases not matched to a gene: 3. The germline gives CDR1 SGHVS, CDR2 FNYEAQ. The CDR3 sequence: CASSFGTGAYEQYF. In nucleotides, the CDR3 is TGTGCCAGCAGCTTTGGGACAGGAGCCTACGAGCAGTACTTC.

The rearrangement links TRBV19 to TRBJ2-5, with D perhaps TRBD1 (6 bases). The CDR3 spans 15 residues. The germline V and J ends were trimmed by 3 bases and 5 bases, with 16 bases remaining between them. Germline lookup yields CDR1 LNHDA and CDR2 SQIVND (reference sequence). The CDR3 DNA reads TGTGCCAGTAGTATGTCACAGGGAAGTCGGGAGACCCAGTACTTC. Encoded protein: CASSMSQGSRETQYF.

This clone was observed a few times. V and J are TRBV5-6 and TRBJ1-1, with D perhaps TRBD1 (5 bases). Germline loops: CDR1 SGHDT, CDR2 YYEEEE. CDR3 size: 14 residues. V lost 2 bases, J lost 1 base, and 9 bases lay in between. The CDR3: CASSFYRPNTEAFF. CDR3 nucleotide sequence: TGTGCCAGCAGCTTTTACAGGCCGAACACTGAAGCTTTCTTT.

This clone was seen once. The chain employs TRBV7-2 and TRBJ1-5; a weak D match, TRBD1 (5 bases). Looked up from germline, CDR1 is SGHTA and CDR2 is FQGNSA. This CDR3 region has 15 residues. V lost 5 bases to trimming and J lost 2 bases, with 13 bases between them. The CDR3 loop reads CASSPWGTGNQPQHF. The CDR3 DNA reads as TGTGCCAGCAGCCCCTGGGGGACGGGCAATCAGCCCCAGCATTTT.

In this sample, this clone turned up a few times. The chain employs TRBV6-1 and TRBJ1-1, with TRBD1 matching over 7 bases. The CDR3 length is 15 residues. Trimming at V came to 7 bases and at J to 0 bases, leaving 8 bases not matched to a gene. Germline CDR1 and CDR2: MNHNS and SASEGT. CDR3 DNA: TGTGCCAGCAAGCGTATACAGGGGTTGAACACTGAAGCTTTCTTT. Its translation: CASKRIQGLNTEAFF.

The CDR3 nucleotides read TGCGCCAGCAGACCGAACTCAGGGGGCAATCAGCCCCAGCATTTT. Translating gives CASRPNSGGNQPQHF. The genes are TRBV5-1 and TRBJ1-5, with D perhaps matching TRBD1 (6 bases). Trimming pared 5 bases from V and 2 bases from J, leaving 14 bases between. Germline V gene lookup returns CDR1 SGHRS and CDR2 YFSETQ. CDR3 size: 15 residues.

The CDR3 sequence: CASSTRNTEAFF. CDR3 in DNA: TGTGCCAGTTCGACTAGGAACACTGAAGCTTTCTTT. V is TRBV28 and J is TRBJ1-1; D remains ambiguous. V lost 9 bases, J lost 1 base, and 9 bases lay in between. CDR3 length: 12 residues. The germline gives CDR1 MDHEN, CDR2 SYDVKM.

The V gene is TRBV7-6, the J gene TRBJ2-7; 8 bases map to TRBD1. V gave up 3 bases and J gave up 2 bases; unmatched junction bases: 3. The CDR3 spans 14 residues. Germline V lookup: CDR1 SGHVS, CDR2 FNYEAQ. The CDR3 sequence is CASSLGTGAYEQYF. The DNA of the CDR3 is TGTGCCAGCAGCTTGGGGACAGGAGCCTACGAGCAGTACTTC.